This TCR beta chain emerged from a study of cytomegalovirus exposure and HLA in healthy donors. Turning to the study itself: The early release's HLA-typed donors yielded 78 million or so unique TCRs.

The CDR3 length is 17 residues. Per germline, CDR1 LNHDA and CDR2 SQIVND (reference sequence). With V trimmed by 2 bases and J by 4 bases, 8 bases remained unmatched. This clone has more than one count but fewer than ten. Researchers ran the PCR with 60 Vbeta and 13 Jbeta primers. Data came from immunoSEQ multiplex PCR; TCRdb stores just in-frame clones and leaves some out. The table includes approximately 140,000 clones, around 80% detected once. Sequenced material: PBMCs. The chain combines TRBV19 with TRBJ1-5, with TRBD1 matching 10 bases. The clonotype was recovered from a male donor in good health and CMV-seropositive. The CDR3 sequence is CASSIMSGTGVNQPQHF. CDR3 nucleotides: TGTGCCAGTAGTATAATGTCTGGGACAGGGGTAAATCAGCCCCAGCATTTT.